This TCR beta chain originates from a study of blood T cells in healthy people across ages. This CDR3 contains 13 residues. The germline V gene encodes CDR1 MGHRA and CDR2 YSYEKL. V was trimmed by 4 bases and J by 7 bases, leaving 10 bases between them. Next came a second PCR, run for about 7 to 11 cycles, which used a sample-barcoded 5' primer along with a J-beta primer mix. In TCRdb, the 5' RACE reads were re-called with MiXCR into one record per CDR3 protein. This sample yields approximately 780,000 distinct CDR3 sequences, of which 20% to 30% are seen a single time; 2.5% to 3.5% belongs to the top ten. This clonotype was counted between two and nine times. Separately, the same data were catalogued under a study of T cells of mothers and their children.

The chain is built from TRBV4-1 and TRBJ2-2, with D unclear. This clonotype originated in a boy younger than 18 in good health. Source material: blood. CDR3 nucleotide sequence: TGCGCCAGCAGCCCCCATAGAGGCGGGGAGCTGTTTTTT. This gives the protein CASSPHRGGELFF.